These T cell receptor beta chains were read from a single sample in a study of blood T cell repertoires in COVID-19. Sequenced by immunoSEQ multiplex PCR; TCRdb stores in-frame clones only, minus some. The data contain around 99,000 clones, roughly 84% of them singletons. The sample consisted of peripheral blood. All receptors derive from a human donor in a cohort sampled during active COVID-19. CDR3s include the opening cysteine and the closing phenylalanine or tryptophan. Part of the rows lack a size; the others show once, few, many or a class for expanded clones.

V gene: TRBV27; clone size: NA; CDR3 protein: CATGRNSNYEQYF
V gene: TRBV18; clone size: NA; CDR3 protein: CASSPRTSGEETQYF
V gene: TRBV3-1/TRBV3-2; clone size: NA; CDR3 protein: CASSQGLAYNEQFF
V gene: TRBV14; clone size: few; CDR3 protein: CASSQVAGGTYNEQFF
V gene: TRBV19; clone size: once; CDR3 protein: CASRDSLAKNIQYF
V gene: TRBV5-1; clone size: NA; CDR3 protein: CASSLASAGGPGDTQYF
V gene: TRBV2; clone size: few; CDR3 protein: CASSEATDSYGYTF
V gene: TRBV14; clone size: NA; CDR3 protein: CASSSSGTAFF
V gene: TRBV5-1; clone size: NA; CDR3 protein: CASSLGREKETQYF
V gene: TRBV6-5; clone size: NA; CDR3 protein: CASSPTTSYEQYF
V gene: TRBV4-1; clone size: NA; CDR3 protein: CASSQGLAGVGEQYF
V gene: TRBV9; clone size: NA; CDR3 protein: CASSVASSGNTIYF
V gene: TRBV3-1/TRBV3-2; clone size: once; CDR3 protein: CASSQEGVTEAFF
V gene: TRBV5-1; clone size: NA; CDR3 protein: CASSALPSANSYNEQFF
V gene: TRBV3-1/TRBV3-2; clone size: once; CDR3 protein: CASSHGGQLNYGYTF
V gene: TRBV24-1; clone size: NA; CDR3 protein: CAIGPGQTNIIPSNTEAFF
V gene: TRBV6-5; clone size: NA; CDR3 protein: CASIGQGGNTIYF
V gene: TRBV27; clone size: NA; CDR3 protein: CASSGTSGRVFTGELFF
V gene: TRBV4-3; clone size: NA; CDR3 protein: CASSPGGSGGSYNEQFF
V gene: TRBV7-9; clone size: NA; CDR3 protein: CASRDQGGWNEQFF
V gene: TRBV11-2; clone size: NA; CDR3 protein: CASSPGGRNTIYF
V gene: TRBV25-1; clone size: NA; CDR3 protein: CASSETSNTGYTF
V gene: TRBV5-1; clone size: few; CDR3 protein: CASSLDNLANANTGELFF
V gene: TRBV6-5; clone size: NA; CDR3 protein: CASNRDSQSSYEQYF
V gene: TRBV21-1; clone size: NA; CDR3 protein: CASSKVPGQRNEKLFF
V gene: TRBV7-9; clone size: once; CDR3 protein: CAGRTSGYTDTQYF
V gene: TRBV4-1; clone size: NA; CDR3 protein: CASSQVERGSTDTQYF
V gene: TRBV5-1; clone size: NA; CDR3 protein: CASSFAGSITEAFF
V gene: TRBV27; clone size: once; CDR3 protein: CASSFKLFGETFNEQFF
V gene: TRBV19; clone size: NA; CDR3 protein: CASIRPGNYNTEAFF
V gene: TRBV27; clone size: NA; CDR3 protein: CASSPMGQINTEAFF
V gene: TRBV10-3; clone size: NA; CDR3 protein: CAIGISNQPQHF
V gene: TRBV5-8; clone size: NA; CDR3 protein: CASSPRQGGGNQPQHF
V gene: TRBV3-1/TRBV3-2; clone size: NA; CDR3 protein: CASSPSPGLAGGSSYEQYF
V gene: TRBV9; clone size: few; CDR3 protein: CASSVGQALNYGYTF
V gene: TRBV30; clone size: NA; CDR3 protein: CAWKSGTGGSTEAFF
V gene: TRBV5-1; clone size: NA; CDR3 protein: CASSLEGQGVSGELFF
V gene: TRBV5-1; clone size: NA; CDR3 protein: CASSLRGQGEAFF
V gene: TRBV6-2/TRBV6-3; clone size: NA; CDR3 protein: CASSRGLAGLNEQFF
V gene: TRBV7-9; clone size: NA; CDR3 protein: CASTASDSLTPGDEKLFF
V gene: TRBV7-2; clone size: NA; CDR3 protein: CASSLKASSLLTDTQYF